The following is a T cell receptor beta chain sequence with its context. Which antigen it targets is not known. Within one base of it there is no much larger clone, and no base qualities were kept. The germline V gene provides CDR1 MNHEY and CDR2 SVGAGI. The CDR3 spans 14 residues, from the cysteine through the phenylalanine. Only the CDR3 portion is preserved as DNA: 42 bases, with reading frame beginning at the first base. V loses 6 bases at its end and J loses 4 bases; junction bases beyond the gene matches: 3. The library was prepared using the immunoSEQ multiplex PCR assay. The multiplex PCR relied on a mix of 60 forward primers for TCR Vbeta segments and 13 reverse primers for TCR Jbeta segments. A multiplex PCR assay on genomic DNA amplified the CDR3 region of rearranged TCR beta genes. On the Illumina HiSeq System, the amplified TCR beta libraries were sequenced as 87-base-pair reads. Per the authors' processing: A later analysis tallied approximately 87 million unique TCR beta chains across the 600 to 700 repertoires, and some 12 million of those chains were shared by two or more donors. A nearest-neighbor algorithm error-corrected the raw reads and collapsed the reads into unique sequences, merging closely related sequences to remove PCR and sequencing errors. Alignment of CDR3 sequences to IMGT reference sequences was used to assign V, D and J gene segments. For a sequence to be retained, a match of at least six nucleotides was required to both a V gene segment and a J gene segment. A rearrangement was called productive if the CDR3 had no stop codons and remained in frame with V and J, and every other rearrangement was called non-productive. CDR3 was defined according to IMGT convention as the region running from the second conserved V-encoded cysteine to the conserved J-encoded phenylalanine. Sequences without an unambiguous match to a single V gene segment were excluded from the earlier analysis of several hundred of the donors. An earlier analysis of 450 to 650 of the donors called V segments functional above 56.7% productive rearrangements and segregating when the between-donor standard deviation exceeded 5%. To diagnose cytomegalovirus status from the catalog of TCR beta chain sequences, a statistical classification framework was built. In a later analysis, V and J genes were assigned by comparing TCR nucleotide sequences against IMGT/GENE-DB human TR gene sequences. In a later analysis, CDR3 sequences and most-parsimonious VDJ recombination scenarios were assigned using the TCRdist pipeline. A later analysis defined each TCR beta chain by its CDR3 amino acid sequence plus V-gene family, and excluded reads lacking a unique V-gene family. As a way to deal with suspected cross-contamination and a sequencing artifact, a later analysis dropped nearly 600 nucleotide sequences that were highly shared and had low generation probability. In a later analysis, a clonal expansion index for each public chain was calculated from normalized within-repertoire ranks of inferred template counts. A later analysis computed generation probabilities with a VDJ recombination model fitted to out-of-frame rearrangements, and checked the results against IGoR. In a later analysis, TCR-TCR, TCR-HLA and TCR-CMV co-occurrence was scored with hypergeometric tests, and a repertoire-size bias correction was applied to TCR pairs. A later analysis estimated false discovery rates by permuting HLA or CMV assignments 20 times. A later analysis grouped co-occurring TCRs with DBSCAN, adding TCRdist sequence similarity when clustering within HLA-allele-positive subsets. Repertoires with fewer than 30,000 or more than 120,000 public chains were left out of co-occurrence clustering, as were about five repertoires with anomalous nucleotide sharing. TCRdb took over this immuneACCESS table, retaining in-frame rearrangements with V and J assigned. Such tables are incomplete; in checked studies, under half of the missing clones stem from an unresolved V gene, and the remainder is unexplained. The V and J calls and clone size are taken from that table; D and trimming were inferred from the DNA. The sample contains approximately 110,000 clones, over 75% of them found a single time. Jointly, the top ten make up 3.7% of the sample.

In total, approximately 690 healthy bone marrow donors made up the cohort. At the time of sampling, every cohort member was nominally healthy, though immune exposures that went unrecorded were likely present. CMV serostatus was positive for roughly 290 and negative for 352 of the 666 cohort members, and was not recorded for this donor. A peripheral blood sample was provided by each donor, and peripheral blood mononuclear cells were used for TCR beta sequencing. Genomic DNA extraction from the blood cell samples was performed with the Qiagen DNeasy Blood Extraction Kit. The data belong to a study of cytomegalovirus exposure and HLA in healthy donors (dated by TCRdb to the late 2010s). Regarding the complete study: According to an earlier analysis of a few hundred of the donors, 150 million to 200 million T cells yielded roughly 110 million unique TCR beta sequences and about 300 Gb of sequence data. Approximately 310 gigabases of sequencing data and tens of millions of unique TCR sequences were included in an early release covering 500 to 750 HLA-typed donors. Of the 300 to 500 genotyped donors, 81% were placed in the genetic ancestry cluster associated with self-reported Caucasian donors. The study was designed to test whether signatures of past pathogen exposure could be identified by cataloging public T cell receptors. Using immunosequencing, the study profiled T cell repertoires from 500 to 800 subjects and related those repertoires to cytomegalovirus serostatus. A separate validation cohort of roughly 130 different subjects was used in addition to the roughly 620-subject first cohort. To predict cytomegalovirus infection status, the study combined high-throughput TCR immunosequencing, statistical association of individual TCRs with disease status, and machine learning. To study patterns of TCR occurrence, a later analysis re-analyzed previously published TCR beta repertoires from several hundred donors and added high-resolution HLA genotyping. Rather than using new phenotypic data, the later analysis identified candidate immune exposures from TCR beta sequences and from how often those sequences occurred across donors. An earlier analysis of fewer than 700 of the donors applied high-throughput TCR beta sequencing to assess whether each TCR beta V gene segment acted as functional or pseudogenic. Alongside the repertoire data, information on donor age, sex, ethnicity and CMV serostatus was compiled. In a later genetic analysis, genome-wide SNP genotypes for about 65% of the roughly 670 donors were used, and that subset was treated as a discovery cohort. All discovery cohort repertoires had been generated on a single sequencing platform. HLA typing covered class I and class II loci at four-digit resolution. Typing coverage varied by locus: roughly 620-640 donors for A, B, C, DRB1 and DQB1; approximately 500 for DQA1; approximately 610 for DPA1; about 450 for DPB1. Several DR-DQ haplotypes were treated as single units for association and clustering because of strong linkage in the cohort. Among under 450 genotyped donors of the cohort, an average of about 240,000 unique TCR beta nucleotide sequences were sequenced per donor, roughly a sixth of them non-productive. The full study reports these points: In a later analysis, HLA-associated TCR beta chains showed more clonal expansion and lower generation probabilities than non-associated chains that were equally common. The authors suggested that the approach could potentially be generalized to other disease states and immunological phenotypes. In vitro tests confirmed that a few of the cytomegalovirus-associated TCR beta chains recognize cytomegalovirus antigens. Strong co-occurrence of HLA alleles, especially DR and DQ, made assigning TCR associations to individual alleles difficult. In a later analysis, 16,951 TCR beta sequences were associated with specific HLA alleles at a false discovery rate of 0.05. In this cohort, only TCR beta chains were sequenced, and detectable features were limited by the absence of alpha or paired-chain data. According to a later genetic analysis, donors in an Asian-associated ancestry cluster had fewer N-insertions in productive TCRs than the approximately 700-donor mean. Presence/absence analyses assumed roughly uniform sequencing depth across donors, an assumption that may not hold. Correlated functional status among segregating V segments might be attributable to linkage disequilibrium, but an unknown experimental factor could not be ruled out. CMV serostatus was the only immune exposure information available for the cohort. A later analysis found that most CMV-associated TCR beta chains appeared HLA-restricted, with HLA associations seemingly driven largely by CMV exposure. The 87-base-pair reads could not distinguish some IMGT-functional V segments, including TRBV6-2 and TRBV6-3, so those segments were excluded. A total of 164 TCR beta chains were listed by the study as associated with cytomegalovirus. In an earlier analysis of 500 to 650 of the donors, most TCR beta V segments appeared in productive rearrangements about 87% or about 30% of the time, broadly matching IMGT annotations. Because some donors lacked HLA typing at each locus, the association tests relied only on the typed subset. A later analysis reported that several top co-occurrence clusters appeared linked to parvovirus B19, influenza, CMV and Epstein-Barr virus. The sequencing pipeline was judged likely to have produced a cluster of highly shared sequence variants as a technical artifact. The earlier analysis of about 600 of the donors excluded 15 to 20 rarely observed V segments, including chromosome 9 orphons, because counts were too low. A further reported finding was that TCR beta sequences accurately predicted the HLA-A and HLA-B alleles for most subjects in the first cohort. In a later analysis, the rate of TCR association differed among HLA loci, with DRB1 alleles having the most associated TCRs and HLA-C alleles having the fewest. An association between a missense DCLRE1C variant and V-gene and J-gene trimming of TCR beta chains was found in a later genetic analysis and replicated in an independent cohort. The classifier was reported to diagnose cytomegalovirus status with high specificity and sensitivity in both the original cohort and the validation cohort. While some public TCRs were present in many individuals, most TCR sequences turned up only very rarely across donors.

Input material: PBMCs. The clonotype comes from a human donor in good health. The sequence links TRBV6-5 to TRBJ1-6; 7 middle bases align to TRBD1. The DNA sequence reads TGTGCCAGCAGGCCGGGACAGTATAATTCACCCCTCCACTTT. Translated, this is CASRPGQYNSPLHF.